The clone carrying this T cell receptor (beta chain) was seen a single time. Its target is unknown. The data originate from a study of blood T cells in healthy people across ages. General study results and limits: TCR beta diversity per million T cells fell roughly linearly with age. A conclusive naive versus antigen-experienced comparison was prevented by the unsorted PBMCs.

Trimming removed 6 bases from V and 1 base from J; junction bases left unmatched: 7. In germline, CDR1 is MNHEY, CDR2 SMNVEV (reference sequence). The CDR3 length is 15 residues. With a J-beta primer mix and a sample-barcoded 5' primer, a second PCR ran about 7 to 12 cycles. Samples each returned at least 2.5 million CDR3-containing paired-end reads. TCRdb independently ran MiXCR on the 5' RACE reads; one entry per CDR3 protein. The table includes 1.6 million or so distinct CDR3 sequences, roughly 32% detected once. Donor samples were obtained from healthy Caucasian individuals from Russia, aged about 6 to 100.

This rearrangement joins TRBV27 to TRBJ1-2; 8 bases agree with TRBD1. This clonotype originated in a woman younger than 45 in good health. The source material was blood. The CDR3 nucleotides are TGTGCCAGCAGGGAACAGGGGGGGCTTAACTATGGCTACACCTTC. Protein: CASREQGGLNYGYTF.